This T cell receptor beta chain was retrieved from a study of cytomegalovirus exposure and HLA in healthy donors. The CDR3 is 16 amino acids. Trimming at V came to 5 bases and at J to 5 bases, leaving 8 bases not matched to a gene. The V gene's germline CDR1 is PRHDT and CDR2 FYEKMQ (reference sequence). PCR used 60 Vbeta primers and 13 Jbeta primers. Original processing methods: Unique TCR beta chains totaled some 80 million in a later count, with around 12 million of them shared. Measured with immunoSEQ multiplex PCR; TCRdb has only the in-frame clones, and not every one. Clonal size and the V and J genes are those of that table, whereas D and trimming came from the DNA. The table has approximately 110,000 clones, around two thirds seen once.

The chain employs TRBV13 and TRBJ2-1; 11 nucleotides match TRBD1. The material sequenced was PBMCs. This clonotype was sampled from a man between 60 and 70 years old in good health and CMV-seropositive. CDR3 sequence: CASSLRDRGADNEQFF. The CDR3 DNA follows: TGTGCCAGCAGCCTCCGGGACAGGGGGGCCGACAATGAGCAGTTCTTC.